This entry describes one T cell receptor (beta chain). The data were taken from a study of blood T cells in healthy people across ages. A J-beta primer mix and a sample-barcoded 5' primer were used in a second PCR of about 6 to 12 cycles. TCRdb used MiXCR to reprocess the 5' RACE reads, holding one entry per CDR3 protein. The sample yields 1.5 million or so distinct CDR3 sequences, roughly 45% seen once. Per the germline V gene, CDR1 is SGHVS and CDR2 is FQNEAQ. The CDR3 consists of 16 residues. V was clipped by 3 bases and J by 4 bases, with 16 bases between them. The material sequenced was blood. The origin of this receptor is a woman aged 18 to 35 in good health. This chain joins TRBV7-8 and TRBJ1-5; maybe TRBD1 (6 bases). The CDR3 sequence is CASSFRQGQGNQPQHF. The CDR3 region has the DNA TGTGCCAGCAGCTTTCGCCAGGGGCAGGGGAATCAGCCCCAGCATTTT. Together with reference TRBV7-8 and TRBJ1-5, the CDR3 gives the full variable domain: GAGVSQSPRYKVAKRGQDVALRCDPISGHVSLFWYQQALGQGPEFLTYFQNEAQLDKSGLPSDRFFAERPEGSVSTLKIQRTQQEDSAVYLCASSFRQGQGNQPQHFGDGTRLSIL.